This T cell receptor (beta chain) was documented in a study of blood T cell repertoires in COVID-19. Overall study context: COVID-19 samples from acute and convalescent phases originated in the United States, Italy and Spain. The cDNA or gDNA used as material had been derived from T cells, B-cell-depleted T cells, or PBMCs.

This clone was seen more than once but under ten times. CDR3 length: 20 amino acids. Germline lookup yields CDR1 MNHEY and CDR2 SVGEGT. The V gene end was trimmed by 2 bases and the J gene end by 4 bases; junction bases not matched to a gene: 15. Authors' analysis steps: Estimated nucleated cell counts came from reference gene primer amplification. This table comes from immunoSEQ multiplex PCR, and its TCRdb copy is limited to in-frame clones, with some not included. V and J calls and clone size are given by that table; D and trimming were obtained from the DNA. The sample shows roughly 140,000 clones, over 70% of them seen only once.

The chain couples TRBV6-2 or TRBV6-3 to TRBJ1-5; 12 bases line up with TRBD1. The TCR comes from a woman between 55 and 75 years old with acute or convalescent COVID-19. Material: peripheral blood. In nucleotides, the CDR3 is TGTGCCAGCAGTTACACAACCGGGACAGGGGGCGCGGGTGAAAATCAGCCCCAGCATTTT. Protein: CASSYTTGTGGAGENQPQHF.